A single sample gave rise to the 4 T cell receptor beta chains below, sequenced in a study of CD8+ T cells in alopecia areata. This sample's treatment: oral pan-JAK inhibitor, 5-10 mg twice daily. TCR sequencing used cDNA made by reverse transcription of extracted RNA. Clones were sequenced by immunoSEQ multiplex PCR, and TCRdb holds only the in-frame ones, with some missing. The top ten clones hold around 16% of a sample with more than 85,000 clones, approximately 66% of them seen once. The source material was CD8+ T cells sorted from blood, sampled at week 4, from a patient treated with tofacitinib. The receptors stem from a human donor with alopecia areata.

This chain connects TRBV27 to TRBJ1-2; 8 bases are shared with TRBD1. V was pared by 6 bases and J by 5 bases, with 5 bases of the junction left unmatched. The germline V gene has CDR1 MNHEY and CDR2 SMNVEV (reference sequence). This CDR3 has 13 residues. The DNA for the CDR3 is TGTGCCAGCAGCAAGACAGGGGTGTATGGCTACACCTTC. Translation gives CASSKTGVYGYTF.

Written as DNA, the CDR3 is TGTGCCAGCAGTGGTCGGGGCGCGAACACCGGGGAGCTGTTTTTT. Translation: CASSGRGANTGELFF. This sequence joins TRBV7-9 and TRBJ2-2; D is possibly TRBD1 or TRBD2 (5 bases each). Trimming took off 6 bases at V and 0 bases at J, with 11 bases between the two ends. Germline V gene lookup returns CDR1 SEHNR and CDR2 FQNEAQ (reference sequence). The CDR3 is 15 amino acids.

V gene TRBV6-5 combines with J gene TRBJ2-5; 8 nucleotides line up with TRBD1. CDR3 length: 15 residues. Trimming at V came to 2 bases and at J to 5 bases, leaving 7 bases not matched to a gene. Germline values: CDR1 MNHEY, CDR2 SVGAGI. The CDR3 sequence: CASSYLGQGWETQYF. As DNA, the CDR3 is TGTGCCAGCAGTTACCTAGGACAGGGTTGGGAGACCCAGTACTTC.

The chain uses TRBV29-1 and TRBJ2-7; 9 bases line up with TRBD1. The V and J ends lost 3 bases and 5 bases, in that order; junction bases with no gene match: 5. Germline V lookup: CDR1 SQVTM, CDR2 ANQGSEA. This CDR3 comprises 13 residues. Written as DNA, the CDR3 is TGCAGCGTTGAGGGACAGGGACTTGACGAGCAGTACTTC. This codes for CSVEGQGLDEQYF.